What follows are 5 T cell receptor beta chains derived from one specimen sequenced in a study of T cell responses to AZD1222 COVID-19 vaccine. The assay was immunoSEQ multiplex PCR, and TCRdb's table has in-frame clones only and misses some. The table has tens of thousands of clones, 60% to 85% seen once. The sample was peripheral blood, taken on day 0 of AZD1222 vaccination. The receptor source for this set is an adult in good health.

This clone was recorded once. The rearrangement uses TRBV18 and TRBJ2-1; the D is unclear. Germline-derived CDR1 and CDR2 are KGHSH and LQKENI. The V and J ends lost 2 bases and 6 bases respectively, with 17 bases between them. The CDR3 is 16 residues long. CDR3 sequence (DNA): TGTGCCAGCTCACCATGGACGGACCCAAGCCCCAATGAGCAGTTCTTC. It yields the protein CASSPWTDPSPNEQFF.

The V call is TRBV7-3, the J call TRBJ2-2, with 8 bases identical to TRBD1. Looked up from germline, CDR1 is SGHTA and CDR2 is FQGTGA. This CDR3 comprises 17 residues. Losses at the gene ends were 4 bases for V and 4 bases for J; bases not matched to a gene: 11. The CDR3 reads CASSSPQGDGSTGELFF. CDR3 DNA: TGTGCCAGCAGCTCCCCACAGGGGGATGGTAGCACCGGGGAGCTGTTTTTT.

The chain has TRBV7-3 and TRBJ2-3, with D perhaps matching TRBD1 (6 bases). V lost 5 bases and J 4 bases, leaving 10 bases between the germline ends. The germline V gene has CDR1 SGHTA and CDR2 FQGTGA. This CDR3 has 13 amino acids. The CDR3 is CASSPDRSDTQYF. The DNA of the CDR3 is TGTGCCAGCAGCCCCGACAGGTCAGATACGCAGTATTTT.

This chain links TRBV7-8 with TRBJ2-3; D unresolved. The germline CDR1 and CDR2 sequences are SGHVS and FQNEAQ. V was shortened by 6 bases and J by 5 bases, with 18 bases between the two germline ends. This CDR3 is 15 amino acids long. This CDR3 is CASRRSSLERDTQYF. CDR3 DNA: TGTGCCAGCAGACGCTCGAGCCTGGAGAGAGATACGCAGTATTTT.

This chain uses TRBV5-4 with TRBJ1-4; the D gene is possibly TRBD1 (5 bases). This CDR3 is built from 14 residues. Deletions cut 2 bases from V and 4 bases from J, with 9 bases between. Germline V gene lookup returns CDR1 SGHNT and CDR2 YYREEE (reference sequence). This CDR3 is CASSFGTDNEKLFF. The CDR3 DNA follows: TGTGCCAGCAGCTTCGGGACGGATAATGAAAAACTGTTTTTT.